The present entry profiles one T cell receptor (beta chain) with its context. This receptor's antigen is unknown. Per-base quality was not reported, and no clone a single base away is much larger than it. The cohort consisted of 666 healthy bone marrow donors. At the time of sampling, all cohort members were nominally healthy, though unrecorded immune exposures were likely present. The donor was CMV seronegative and was included in the group of over 300 seronegative cohort members. Every donor gave a peripheral blood sample, and the peripheral blood mononuclear cells from that sample were used for TCR beta sequencing. The Qiagen DNeasy Blood Extraction Kit was used to extract genomic DNA from the blood cell samples. Germline trimming: 3 bases from V, 5 bases from J; junction bases outside gene matches: 8. CDR1 MDHEN and CDR2 SYDVKM are derived from the germline V gene. Its CDR3 holds 15 amino acids, cysteine through phenylalanine. Only the CDR3 part of the read is kept: 45 bases, read in frame from the first base.

This sample is part of a study of cytomegalovirus exposure and HLA in healthy donors (dated by TCRdb to about 2017). Concerning the study at large: An earlier analysis of about 530 of the donors reported about 300 Gb of sequence data and 117 million unique TCR beta sequences obtained from about 179 million T cells. In a later analysis, previously published TCR beta repertoires from about 640 donors were re-analyzed and high-resolution HLA genotyping was added so that TCR occurrence patterns could be studied. Genome-wide SNP genotypes for about 55% of the roughly 670 donors were used in a later genetic analysis, which treated that subset as a discovery cohort. Of the roughly 400 genotyped donors, 81% were placed in the genetic ancestry cluster associated with self-reported Caucasian donors. Around 320 gigabases of sequencing data and roughly 90 million unique TCR sequences were included in an early release covering around 650 HLA-typed donors. Donor age, sex, ethnicity and CMV serostatus were compiled together with the repertoire data. A separate validation cohort of about 110 different subjects was used in addition to the 666-subject first cohort. Among roughly 400 genotyped donors of the cohort, an average of approximately 200,000 unique TCR beta nucleotide sequences was sequenced per donor, of which 15% to 20% were non-productive. The number of donors typed differed by locus, with roughly 629-640 for A, B, C, DRB1 and DQB1, approximately 500 for DQA1, under 610 for DPA1, and some 470 for DPB1. Rather than using new phenotypic data, the later analysis identified candidate immune exposures from TCR beta sequences and from how often those sequences occurred across donors. In an earlier analysis of 500 to 650 of the donors, high-throughput TCR beta sequencing was used to judge whether each TCR beta V gene segment behaved as functional or pseudogenic. Four to six DR-DQ haplotypes were handled as single units for association and clustering, since linkage in the cohort was strong. Class I and class II HLA loci were covered by the typing at four-digit resolution. To predict cytomegalovirus infection status, the study brought together high-throughput TCR immunosequencing, statistical association of individual TCRs with disease status, and machine learning. Every repertoire in the discovery cohort had been generated on one and the same sequencing platform. The aim of the study was to test whether cataloging public T cell receptors could identify signatures of past pathogen exposure. The T cell repertoires of about 700 subjects were profiled by immunosequencing and related to cytomegalovirus serostatus.

The library was generated by the immunoSEQ multiplex PCR assay. For the multiplex PCR, a mixture combining 60 forward primers for TCR Vbeta segments and 13 reverse primers for TCR Jbeta segments was used. Amplification of the CDR3 region of rearranged TCR beta genes was performed with a multiplex PCR assay on genomic DNA. On the Illumina HiSeq System, the amplified TCR beta libraries were sequenced as 87-base-pair reads. The authors' analysis ran thus. Across the 500 to 750 repertoires, a later analysis counted 78 million or so unique TCR beta chains, around 11 million of which were shared by at least two donors. Raw reads were error-corrected and collapsed into unique sequences with a nearest-neighbor algorithm that merged closely related sequences to remove PCR and sequencing errors. To assign V, D and J gene segments, CDR3 sequences were aligned to IMGT reference sequences. For a sequence to be retained, at least a six-nucleotide match to both a V gene segment and a J gene segment was required. A rearrangement was called productive if the CDR3 had no stop codons and remained in frame with V and J, and every other rearrangement was called non-productive. Following IMGT convention, CDR3 was defined as the stretch from the second conserved V-encoded cysteine to the conserved J-encoded phenylalanine. The earlier analysis of fewer than 700 of the donors excluded sequences that lacked an unambiguous match to a single V gene segment. An earlier analysis of a few hundred of the donors classified V segments as functional when productive rearrangements were above 56.7% and as segregating when the standard deviation between donors was above 5%. A statistical classification framework was developed to diagnose cytomegalovirus status using the catalog of TCR beta chain sequences. V and J gene assignment, in a later analysis, came from comparing TCR nucleotide sequences with IMGT/GENE-DB human TR gene sequences. In a later analysis, CDR3 sequences and most-parsimonious VDJ recombination scenarios were assigned using the TCRdist pipeline. In a later analysis, each TCR beta chain was defined by its CDR3 amino acid sequence together with its V-gene family, and reads without a unique V-gene family were excluded. As a way to deal with suspected cross-contamination and a sequencing artifact, a later analysis dropped more than 500 nucleotide sequences that were highly shared and had low generation probability. In a later analysis, a clonal expansion index for each public chain was calculated from normalized within-repertoire ranks of inferred template counts. In a later analysis, generation probabilities were computed with a VDJ recombination model fitted to out-of-frame rearrangements, and the resulting probabilities were checked against IGoR. Hypergeometric tests were used in a later analysis to score TCR-TCR, TCR-HLA and TCR-CMV co-occurrence, with a repertoire-size bias correction applied to the TCR pairs. False discovery rates were estimated in a later analysis by permuting HLA or CMV assignments 20 times. In a later analysis, co-occurring TCRs were grouped using DBSCAN, with TCRdist sequence similarity added in when clustering inside HLA-allele-positive subsets. Repertoires with fewer than 30,000 or more than 120,000 public chains were left out of co-occurrence clustering, as were five repertoires with anomalous nucleotide sharing. TCRdb limited this immuneACCESS table to in-frame rearrangements with V and J called. A share of clones is missing; checked studies link under half to unresolved V genes, and the rest is unexplained. The V and J calls and the clone size are those of that table, but D and trimming were determined from the DNA. This sample gives around 150,000 clones in total; less than 90% of them show up just once. Approximately 2% of the sample comes from the top ten.

Paper-wide results and their limitations: Most CMV-associated TCR beta chains appeared to be HLA-restricted in a later analysis, and the HLA associations seemed to be driven largely by CMV exposure. A later analysis reported that several top co-occurrence clusters appeared linked to parvovirus B19, influenza, CMV and Epstein-Barr virus. Assigning TCR associations to individual alleles was difficult when HLA alleles, especially DR and DQ, strongly co-occurred. Linkage disequilibrium might explain the correlated functional status among segregating V segments, but an unknown experimental factor could not be ruled out. In both the original and validation cohorts, the classifier was reported to diagnose cytomegalovirus status with high specificity and sensitivity. According to a later analysis, TCR association rates differed among HLA loci, with DRB1 alleles showing the most associated TCRs and HLA-C alleles showing the fewest. At a false discovery rate of 0.05, a later analysis linked 15,000 to 20,000 TCR beta sequences to specific HLA alleles. Three of the identified cytomegalovirus-associated TCR beta chains were confirmed in vitro to be specific for cytomegalovirus antigens. The study listed 150 to 200 TCR beta chains as associated with cytomegalovirus. A later genetic analysis reported fewer N-insertions in productive TCRs among donors in an Asian-associated ancestry cluster than the roughly 720-donor mean. V-gene and J-gene trimming of TCR beta chains was associated with a missense DCLRE1C variant in a later genetic analysis, and the association was replicated in an independent cohort. This cohort had only TCR beta chains sequenced, and the lack of alpha or paired-chain data limited which features could be detected. Because HLA typing was missing for some donors at each locus, association tests included only the typed subset. According to the authors, the approach could potentially be generalized to other disease states and immunological phenotypes. In an earlier analysis of 587 of the donors, most TCR beta V segments appeared in productive rearrangements about 87% or about 30% of the time, broadly matching IMGT annotations. CMV serostatus was the only immune exposure information available for the cohort. Most TCR sequences were seen in very few donors, while some public TCRs were found in many individuals. In a later analysis, HLA-associated TCR beta chains were found to be more clonally expanded and to have lower generation probabilities than equally common non-associated chains. Because counts were too low, about 15 rarely observed V segments, including chromosome 9 orphons, were left out of the earlier analysis of 500 to 650 of the donors. A further reported finding was that TCR beta sequences accurately predicted the HLA-A and HLA-B alleles for most subjects in the first cohort. Some IMGT-functional V segments, including TRBV6-2 and TRBV6-3, could not be told apart with the 87-base-pair reads, so those segments were excluded. Roughly uniform sequencing depth across donors was assumed in presence/absence analyses, although this assumption may not hold. A group of highly shared sequence variants was considered likely to be a technical artifact of the sequencing pipeline.

The chain is made from TRBV28 and TRBJ2-5; TRBD1 matches 8 bases in the middle. The TCR was taken from a woman aged 18-29 years in good health and CMV-seronegative. The sample consisted of PBMCs. The CDR3 loop reads CASSLSRTGSETQYF. In nucleotides, the sequence is TGTGCCAGCAGTTTGAGCCGGACAGGGAGCGAGACCCAGTACTTC.